This T cell receptor (delta chain) was found in a study of γδ T cells in repeated Plasmodium falciparum infection. Looking at the study overall: Timepoints: baseline, immediately before selected infections, and 21 days after every infection. The study's findings and limits: Many TCRgamma sequences overlapped between individuals in stable Vgamma9/Vdelta2+ repertoires. Compared with Australian children, Malian Vdelta2-negative repertoires seemed more clonal, less diverse, less shared. Repeated controlled infections reportedly drove waves of new clonotype selection in Vdelta2-negative, mostly Vdelta1+, gammadelta repertoires.

TCRdb re-called clones from the multiplex PCR reads via CATT. The table records 45,000 to 60,000 delta-chain clones, about 2% of them present only once. V lost 0 bases and J lost 2; bases outside the gene matches: 20. This CDR3 is 22 amino acids long. CDR1 and CDR2 from the germline V gene are TSWWSYY and QGS. Turning to this clone: What it binds is unknown. This likely traces to a read error, being one base from a far larger clone. Other DNA sequences within the sample encode an identical CDR3.

Vgamma9/Vdelta2+ and Vdelta2-negative gammadelta T cells were flow-sorted from PBMC for bulk sequencing. This sequence was found in a pool of human donors (malaria-infected and uninfected, not separated). Sequenced sample: gamma-delta T cells from blood. V and J are TRDV1 and TRDJ1, with 11 bases lining up with TRDD3. The J gene was not available in TCRdb and was assigned here by matching the DNA to germline segments. CDR3 protein: CALGELQILFGYWGIYTDKLIF. The CDR3 DNA follows: TGTGCTCTTGGGGAACTACAGATCCTATTTGGCTACTGGGGGATATATACCGATAAACTCATCTTT.